This TCR beta chain came from a study of blood T cell repertoires in COVID-19. Everyone who took part was roughly 18 to 89 years old, and they came from about 23 US areas. Before being deemed recovered, Cohort 3 donors had two negative PCRs, clearance, or symptom resolution. Original processing methods: Amplified reference gene primers provided the basis for estimating nucleated cell counts. Profiled with immunoSEQ multiplex PCR; TCRdb holds only in-frame clones, not every one. V, J and clone size are those of that table, while D and trimming were read from the DNA. The sample includes over 300,000 clones, just over 85% of them seen just once. The germline V gene has CDR1 GTSNPN and CDR2 SVGIG (reference sequence). CDR3 size: 16 residues. Trimming at V came to 2 bases and at J to 1 base, leaving 7 bases not matched to a gene.

The sequencing input was PBMCs or T cells enriched from blood (not recorded which). The J gene is TRBJ1-1, the V gene TRBV30; TRBD1 matches at 10 bases. The sequence was collected from a woman under 30 who had recovered from COVID-19. In DNA, the CDR3 is TGTGCCTGGAGTCCGTCGGACAGGGGGTCGAACACTGAAGCTTTCTTT. Translating gives CAWSPSDRGSNTEAFF. The complete variable domain, with remaining parts taken from reference TRBV30 and TRBJ1-1, reads SQTIHQWPATLVQPVGSPLSLECTVEGTSNPNLYWYRQAAGRGLQLLFYSVGIGQISSEVPQNLSASRPQDRQFILSSKKLLLSDSGFYLCAWSPSDRGSNTEAFFGQGTRLTVV.